This TCR beta chain is from a study of blood T cell repertoires in COVID-19. Study-level background: Italy, Spain and the United States were the sources of the convalescent and acute COVID-19 samples. Sources were T cells, B-cell-depleted T cells, or PBMCs; the material itself was cDNA or gDNA.

Authors' methods: Nucleated cell number was recorded as an estimate derived from reference gene primer amplification. Sequencing was performed with immunoSEQ multiplex PCR; in TCRdb, only in-frame clones are kept and a portion is missing. V and J calls and clone size come straight from that table; D and trimming were deduced from the DNA. There are 40,000 to 50,000 clones in the sample; about 86% occur only once, and 2.5% to 3% lies in the top ten. The CDR3 is 14 amino acids. Per the germline V gene, CDR1 is SQVTM and CDR2 is ANQGSEA. The germline V and J ends were trimmed by 7 bases and 0 bases, with 14 bases remaining between them.

The genes are TRBV29-1 and TRBJ2-3, with a weak D call TRBD1 (6 bases). The sample consisted of peripheral blood. The receptor was isolated from a woman of 80 years or more with acute or convalescent COVID-19. CDR3 loop: CSARRGPSTDTQYF. The DNA for the CDR3 is TGCAGCGCACGCAGGGGCCCTAGCACAGATACGCAGTATTTT.